Listed below are T cell receptor beta chains from one sample, sequenced in a study of T-cell reconstitution after alpha-beta-depleted transplantation in children. A single record per CDR3 protein comes from TCRdb applying MiXCR to the PCR reads. The sample lists 350,000 to 500,000 distinct CDR3 sequences; approximately 42% were seen once. The source was PBMCs, collected before TCRalphabeta/CD19-depleted stem cell transplant. The receptor source for this set is a girl aged 2 to 9 with aplastic anemia, due to receive a stem cell transplant. Both conserved end residues are part of each CDR3. Each record gives: D gene, J gene, V gene, clone size, CDR3 DNA, CDR3 protein. A D gene is named only where the DNA matches it firmly. Part of the rows lack a size; the others show once, few, many or a class for expanded clones.

TRBD1,TRBJ1-5,TRBV6-1,few,TGTGCCAGCAGGGAACAGGGGGCGCGTAGCAATCAGCCCCAGCATTTT,CASREQGARSNQPQHF
TRBD1,TRBJ1-1,TRBV20-1,-,TGCAGTGCTTTGGACAGGCGCGTAAACACTGAAGCTTTCTTT,CSALDRRVNTEAFF
-,TRBJ2-3,TRBV12-3/TRBV12-4,many,TGTGCCAGCAGCCCTACAATACGACAGGTTAGCACAGATACGCAGTATTTT,CASSPTIRQVSTDTQYF
-,TRBJ2-4,TRBV3-1,few,TGTGCCAGCAGACAGGACTCAAACATTCAGTACTTC,CASRQDSNIQYF
-,TRBJ2-5,TRBV7-2,-,TGTGCCAGCAGCTTAAAACAGGGAACCGCCTTGACCCAGTACTTC,CASSLKQGTALTQYF
TRBD2,TRBJ2-3,TRBV27,-,TGTGCCAGCAGTCCGATTAGGGCTAGCGGGATCACAGATACGCAGTATTTT,CASSPIRASGITDTQYF
-,TRBJ2-5,TRBV5-1,-,TGCGCCAGCAGCTTGAGGTGGGACAACCAAGAGACCCAGTACTTC,CASSLRWDNQETQYF
-,TRBJ1-2,TRBV5-1,few,TGCGCCAGCAGCCCCGAGGGGCAGGGTCGGGGCTACACCTTC,CASSPEGQGRGYTF
TRBD2,TRBJ2-5,TRBV5-1,many,TGCGCCAGCAGTGAAACCGGGACTAGTATAGAGACCCAGTACTTC,CASSETGTSIETQYF
-,TRBJ1-2,TRBV12-3/TRBV12-4,-,TGTGCCAGCAGCCGGGACGTCCTATTGGCCTACTATGGCTACACCTTC,CASSRDVLLAYYGYTF
-,TRBJ2-1,TRBV5-6,few,TGTGCCAGCAGCCCAAATTATGGTGGCGAGCAGTTCTTC,CASSPNYGGEQFF
TRBD2,TRBJ2-1,TRBV7-6,-,TGTGCCAGCACCGTAACTAGCGGAGGCTACAATGAGCAGTTCTTC,CASTVTSGGYNEQFF
TRBD1,TRBJ1-4,TRBV5-1,-,TGCGCCAGCAGCACTGGACAGGGTGGAGAAAAACTGTTTTTT,CASSTGQGGEKLFF
-,TRBJ1-4,TRBV28,many,TGTGCCAGCAGCCTCCGGGGAAATGAAAAACTGTTTTTT,CASSLRGNEKLFF
TRBD2,TRBJ2-3,TRBV20-1,few,TGCAGTGCCGGGACTAGCGAGGGAGATACGCAGTATTTT,CSAGTSEGDTQYF
TRBD2,TRBJ2-5,TRBV29-1,-,TGCAGCGTTGGACTAGCGGGAGTAACGGGAGAGACCCAGTACTTC,CSVGLAGVTGETQYF
TRBD2,TRBJ2-2,TRBV12-3/TRBV12-4,few,TGTGCCAGCAGTTTTAGCAGCGGGAGTAGCACCGGGGAGCTGTTTTTT,CASSFSSGSSTGELFF
-,TRBJ1-1,TRBV7-6,once,TGTGCCAGCAGCTTAGGAGTGGGACGAGAAGCTTTCTTT,CASSLGVGREAFF